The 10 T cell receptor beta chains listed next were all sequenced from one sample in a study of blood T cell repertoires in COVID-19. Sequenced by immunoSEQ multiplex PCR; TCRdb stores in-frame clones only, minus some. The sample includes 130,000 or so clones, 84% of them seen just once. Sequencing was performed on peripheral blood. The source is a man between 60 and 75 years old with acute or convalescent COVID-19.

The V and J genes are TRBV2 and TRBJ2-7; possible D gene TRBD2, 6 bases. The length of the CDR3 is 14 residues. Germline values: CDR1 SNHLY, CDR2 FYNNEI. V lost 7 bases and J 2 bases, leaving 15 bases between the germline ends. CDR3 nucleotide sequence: TGTGCCAGCACCGGACCGGGACTCCCCTACGAGCAGTACTTC. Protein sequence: CASTGPGLPYEQYF.

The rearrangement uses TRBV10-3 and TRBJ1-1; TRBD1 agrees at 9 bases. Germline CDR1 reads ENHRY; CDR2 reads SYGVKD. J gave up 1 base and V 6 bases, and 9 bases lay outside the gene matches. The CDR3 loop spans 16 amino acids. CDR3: CAIRRGQGDGNTEAFF. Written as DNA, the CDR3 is TGTGCCATCAGGAGGGGACAGGGAGATGGGAACACTGAAGCTTTCTTT.

The chain's CDR3 is CATEENTEAFF. The CDR3 DNA reads as TGTGCCACAGAAGAGAACACTGAAGCTTTCTTT. V usage is TRBV10-3 and J usage is TRBJ1-1; D call uncertain. This CDR3 comprises 11 residues. Between the trimmed V and J ends, which lost 10 bases and 1 base, there was a span of 7 bases. Germline V gene lookup returns CDR1 ENHRY and CDR2 SYGVKD.

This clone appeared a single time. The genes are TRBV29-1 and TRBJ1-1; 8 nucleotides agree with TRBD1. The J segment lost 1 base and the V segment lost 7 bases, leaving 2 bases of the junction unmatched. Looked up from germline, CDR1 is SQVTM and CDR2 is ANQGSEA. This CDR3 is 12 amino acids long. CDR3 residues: CSAGQGNTEAFF. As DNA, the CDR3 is TGCAGCGCCGGACAGGGGAACACTGAAGCTTTCTTT.

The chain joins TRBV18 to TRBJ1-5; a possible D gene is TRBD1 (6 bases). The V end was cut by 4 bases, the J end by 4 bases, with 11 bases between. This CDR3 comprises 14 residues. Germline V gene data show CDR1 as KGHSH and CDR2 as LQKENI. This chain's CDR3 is CASSLQRGNQPQHF. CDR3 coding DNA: TGTGCCAGCTCACTACAGAGGGGGAATCAGCCCCAGCATTTT.

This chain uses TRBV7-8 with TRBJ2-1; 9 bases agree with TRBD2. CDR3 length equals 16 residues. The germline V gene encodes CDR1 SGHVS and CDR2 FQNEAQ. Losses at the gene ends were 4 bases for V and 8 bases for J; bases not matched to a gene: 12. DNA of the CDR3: TGTGCCAGCAGCTACATGACTAGCGGATTGACGGATGAGCAGTTCTTC. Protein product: CASSYMTSGLTDEQFF.

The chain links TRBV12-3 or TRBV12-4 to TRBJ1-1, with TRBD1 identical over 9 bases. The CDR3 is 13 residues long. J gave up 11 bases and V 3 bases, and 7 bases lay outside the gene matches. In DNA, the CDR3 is TGTGCCAGCAGTTTGTACAGGGGGCTCGATGCTTTCTTT. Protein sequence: CASSLYRGLDAFF.

The CDR3, as DNA: TGTGCCAGCAGTCGCGACAGGGATTATGGCTACACCTTC. Its translation: CASSRDRDYGYTF. The rearrangement links TRBV28 to TRBJ1-2; 7 nucleotides agree with TRBD1. The germline gives CDR1 MDHEN, CDR2 SYDVKM. Trimming at V came to 5 bases and at J to 5 bases, leaving 5 bases not matched to a gene. The CDR3 sequence is 13 residues long.

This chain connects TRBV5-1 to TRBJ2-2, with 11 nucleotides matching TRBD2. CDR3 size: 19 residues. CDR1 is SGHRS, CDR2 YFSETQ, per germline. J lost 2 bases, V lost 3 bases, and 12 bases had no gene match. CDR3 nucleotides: TGCGCCAGCAGCTCCACCTCGGGGACTAGCGGTACAAACACCGGGGAGCTGTTTTTT. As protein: CASSSTSGTSGTNTGELFF.

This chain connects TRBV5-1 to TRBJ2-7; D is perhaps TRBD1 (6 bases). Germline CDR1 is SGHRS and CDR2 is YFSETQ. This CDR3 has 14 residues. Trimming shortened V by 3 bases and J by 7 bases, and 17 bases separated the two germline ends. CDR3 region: CASSSTVGAGEQYF. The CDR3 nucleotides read TGCGCCAGCAGCTCGACCGTGGGGGCGGGTGAGCAGTACTTC.